A single sample gave rise to the 17 T cell receptor beta chains below, sequenced in a study of Tregs in tolerant kidney transplant recipients. Profiled with immunoSEQ multiplex PCR; TCRdb holds only in-frame clones, not every one. Listed are over 25,000 clones; about 7.6% falls within the top ten. Sequencing was performed on CD8+ T cells from blood, taken before the transplant. The source of these receptors is a human donor who received a combined kidney and bone marrow transplant.

Notes on this clone: The read comes to an end 3 residues before the CDR3 does, leaving the germline J gene to fill in the end. This rearrangement joins TRBV19 to TRBJ1-4, with no clear D. Germline CDR1 LNHDA, CDR2 SQIVND (reference sequence). This CDR3 is 12 amino acids long. The CDR3 loop reads CASRGPAGELFF. The covered CDR3 bases are TGTGCCAGTAGAGGTCCGGCGGGAGAA.

The sequenced part of the CDR3 DNA is TGTGCCAGCAGTGTTGCGGGGAGCTCCTACAATGAG. Translation gives CASSVAGSSYNE. The full CDR3 is CASSVAGSSYNEQFF. V usage is TRBV2 and J usage is TRBJ2-1, with a tentative D call TRBD2 (6 bases). The read terminates 3 residues before the CDR3 end, so the remaining end is supplied by the germline J gene. The CDR3 contains 15 residues. V gave up 4 bases and J gave up 0 bases, with 10 bases separating them. Germline assignment: CDR1 SNHLY and CDR2 FYNNEI.

As for this clone: The CDR3 extends 3 residues past the end of the read, so its final part is completed from the germline J gene. This chain uses TRBV7-8 with TRBJ2-1; TRBD1 might be the D (5 bases). Per the germline V gene, CDR1 is SGHVS and CDR2 is FQNEAQ. V was pared by 7 bases and J by 4 bases, with 11 bases between. There are 13 residues in the CDR3. The part of the CDR3 DNA that was read is TGTGCCAGCACCCTAGACAGATACAATGAG. This codes for CASTLDRYNE. The complete CDR3 protein is CASTLDRYNEQFF.

The CDR3 DNA, read in part, is TGTGCCAGCTCACCGGGCACTGTATCCATGAACACTGAA. Translated: CASSPGTVSMNTE. The full-length CDR3 reads as CASSPGTVSMNTEAFF. The V call is TRBV18, the J call TRBJ1-1; D unclear. The missing CDR3 end, 3 residues past where the read stops, is filled in from the germline J gene. The CDR3 has 16 residues. Germline V lookup: CDR1 KGHSH, CDR2 LQKENI. V was pared by 3 bases and J by 0 bases, with 14 bases between.

Note on this clone: The CDR3 end is not reached by the read, which stops 3 residues before it; the germline J gene fills it in. This rearrangement joins TRBV13 to TRBJ2-7; 8 nucleotides agree with TRBD2. Trimming cost V 5 bases and J 4 bases; bases outside gene matches: 7. CDR1 and CDR2 from the germline V gene are PRHDT and FYEKMQ (reference sequence). This CDR3 is built from 14 residues. This CDR3 reads CASSLRLATYEQYF. The DNA read from the CDR3 is TGTGCCAGCAGCCTCCGACTAGCGACGTACGAG.

On this clone itself: The read terminates 3 residues before the CDR3 end, so the remaining end is supplied by the germline J gene. The chain couples TRBV5-6 to TRBJ2-1, with D unresolved. From germline, CDR1 is SGHDT and CDR2 YYEEEE. The length of the CDR3 is 15 residues. Trimming cost V 0 bases and J 1 base, with 8 bases left between them. The CDR3 bases that were read are TGTGCCAGCAGCTTGGAGCTTGAGTCCTACAATGAG. Translation gives CASSLELESYNE. The CDR3, in full, reads CASSLELESYNEQFF.

Turning to this clone: Read data end 3 residues before the CDR3 end; the end is taken from the germline J gene. The chain recombines TRBV13 with TRBJ2-7; 9 positions agree with TRBD1. Germline lookup yields CDR1 PRHDT and CDR2 FYEKMQ (reference sequence). The CDR3 contains 15 residues. V dropped 2 bases and J dropped 6; count of bases not matched to a gene: 8. CDR3 protein: CASSLNGDRDIEQYF. The CDR3 DNA, read in part, is TGTGCCAGCAGCTTAAATGGGGACAGGGATATCGAG.

Points on this clone: The DNA ends 3 residues before the CDR3 does, and the rest of the CDR3 is filled in from the germline J gene. The chain joins TRBV7-9 to TRBJ2-7, with 8 bases that match TRBD1. The CDR3 contains 15 residues. Germline loops: CDR1 SEHNR, CDR2 FQNEAQ (reference sequence). Unmatched junction bases numbered 8, after V lost 4 bases and J lost 3 bases. CDR3 sequence reads: CASSSIGQGIYEQYF. The part of the CDR3 DNA that was read is TGTGCCAGCAGCTCAATCGGACAGGGAATCTACGAG.

About this clone itself: Sequencing ends 3 residues short of the CDR3 end; the germline J gene provides the rest. This sequence joins TRBV10-1 and TRBJ2-1, with 7 bases fitting TRBD2. The V segment lost 10 bases and the J segment 5 bases; nucleotides outside the gene matches: 14. Per germline, CDR1 WNHNN and CDR2 SYGVQD (reference sequence). CDR3 length: 15 amino acids. CDR3 DNA (partial): TGCGCCACCTCTATAGCCGGGACTATAAACAATGAG. It yields the protein CATSIAGTINNE. The full CDR3 protein is CATSIAGTINNEQFF.

CDR3 DNA (partial): TGCAGCGTTGTCGGGACAGGGTCCGGTGAA. This translates into CSVVGTGSGE. The whole CDR3 protein reads CSVVGTGSGEAFF. The chain couples TRBV29-1 to TRBJ1-1; 9 positions agree with TRBD1. The read falls 3 residues short of the CDR3 end, and the missing part is taken from the germline J gene. V lost 4 bases and J lost 7; bases outside the gene matches: 7. This CDR3 comprises 13 residues. Germline CDR1 SQVTM, CDR2 ANQGSEA.

As for this clone: The read falls 3 residues short of the CDR3 end, and the missing part is taken from the germline J gene. J is TRBJ1-1 and V is TRBV6-2 or TRBV6-3; 7 nucleotides align to TRBD1. V gave up 5 bases and J gave up 0 bases; unmatched junction bases: 3. Germline CDR1 and CDR2: MNHEY and SVGEGT. The CDR3 sequence is 14 residues long. The CDR3 is CASSQTGLNTEAFF. The DNA read from the CDR3 is TGTGCCAGCAGTCAGACAGGGCTGAACACTGAA.

About this clone: The read gets to within 3 residues of the CDR3 end, and the germline J gene fills in the rest. The chain joins TRBV6-2 or TRBV6-3 to TRBJ2-2; possibly TRBD2 for D (5 bases). V gave up 4 bases and J gave up 1 base, with 10 bases separating them. The CDR3 extends over 15 amino acids. Germline CDR1 and CDR2: MNHEY and SVGEGT. CDR3 DNA, as far as it was read: TGTGCCAGCAGTTCGGCGGGCCTGAACACCGGGGAG. It translates to CASSSAGLNTGE. The whole CDR3 region reads CASSSAGLNTGELFF.

A remark on this clone: The sequence runs out 3 residues before the end of the CDR3; the remainder is reconstructed from the germline J gene. This chain joins TRBV6-1 and TRBJ1-2, with D perhaps TRBD1 (6 bases). Looked up from germline, CDR1 is MNHNS and CDR2 is SASEGT. The CDR3 has 14 amino acids. CDR3 DNA (partial): TGTGCCAGCAGTGAAAGTCGGGCAGGGGACGGC. Its protein product is CASSESRAGDG. The whole CDR3 is CASSESRAGDGYTF.

Notes on this clone: The missing CDR3 end, 3 residues past where the read stops, is filled in from the germline J gene. V is TRBV19 and J is TRBJ1-4; 8 bases match TRBD1. After removal of 5 bases from V and 7 bases from J, the junction contained 6 bases not matched to a gene. The germline V gene encodes CDR1 LNHDA and CDR2 SQIVND (reference sequence). This CDR3 has 14 amino acids. CDR3 DNA, as far as it was read: TGTGCCAGTAGTTGGGGGACAGGCGGTGAAAAA. This sequence encodes CASSWGTGGEK. The whole CDR3 protein reads CASSWGTGGEKLFF.

Regarding this clone: The sequence runs out 3 residues before the end of the CDR3; the remainder is reconstructed from the germline J gene. The rearrangement joins TRBV29-1 to TRBJ2-7; D perhaps matches TRBD1 (6 bases). V was shortened by 6 bases and J by 3 bases, with 12 bases between the two germline ends. Looked up from germline, CDR1 is SQVTM and CDR2 is ANQGSEA. This CDR3 contains 12 residues. The DNA read from the CDR3 is TGCAGCGTCCAAGTGACAGGCTACGAG. Translated: CSVQVTGYE. The whole CDR3 protein is CSVQVTGYEQYF.

Note on this clone: The CDR3 end is not reached by the read, which stops 3 residues before it; the germline J gene fills it in. The chain uses TRBV7-9 and TRBJ1-2, with D tentatively TRBD1 (6 bases). The germline V and J ends were trimmed by 4 bases and 4 bases, with 13 bases remaining between them. CDR1 is SEHNR, CDR2 FQNEAQ, per germline (reference sequence). This CDR3 comprises 14 residues. The CDR3 bases that were read are TGTGCCAGCAGCTCAGTGGACAGTCCCTATGGC. As protein: CASSSVDSPYG. Given in full, the CDR3 is CASSSVDSPYGYTF.

On this clone: The read halts 3 residues ahead of the CDR3 end, with the missing end drawn from the germline J gene. The V call is TRBV19, the J call TRBJ2-1, with TRBD1 matching 10 bases. The CDR3 covers 14 residues. The J segment lost 5 bases and the V segment lost 5 bases, leaving 3 bases of the junction unmatched. Germline CDR1 and CDR2: LNHDA and SQIVND (reference sequence). CDR3 DNA (partial): TGTGCCAGTAGTGCCGGGACAGGGGACAATGAG. Protein product: CASSAGTGDNE. The CDR3 reads in full as CASSAGTGDNEQFF.